This T cell receptor beta chain was obtained from a study of T cell responses to AZD1222 COVID-19 vaccine. Trimming left V 4 bases short and J 7 bases short, with 14 bases between. The CDR3 consists of 15 residues. The germline V gene encodes CDR1 LGHDT and CDR2 YNNKEL (reference sequence). Assay used: immunoSEQ multiplex PCR; TCRdb lists only in-frame clones, some missing. The sample gives around 190,000 clones, approximately 90% of which show up once; under 2% is in the top ten. This material consisted of peripheral blood, taken 28 days after the second AZD1222 dose. This sequence was found in an adult who received the AZD1222 COVID-19 vaccine. The chain has TRBV3-1 (or the pseudogene TRBV3-2) and TRBJ1-6, with D perhaps matching TRBD1 (6 bases). CDR3 DNA: TGTGCCAGCAGCCGCGAAGTGCAGGGGAATTCACCCCTCCACTTT. It yields the protein CASSREVQGNSPLHF.